These 5 T cell receptor beta chains were all obtained from the same sample, sequenced in a study of spatial heterogeneity in lung cancer. Their cognate antigens are unknown. Study-level points and caveats: Tumor mutation count correlated with how many alpha and beta TCRs expanded intratumorally.

Time point noted: sample taken at primary tumor resection. TCRdb analysed the 5' RACE reads with MiXCR anew, one entry per CDR3 protein. Of roughly 9,000 distinct CDR3 sequences in the sample, more than 4.5% were seen once. The sequencing here drew on lung tumor tissue, taken at surgery. These TCRs come from a female donor with early-stage non-small cell lung cancer.

By share, this clonotype counts as medium-sized. The chain carries TRBV2 and TRBJ2-1; TRBD1 is a possible D gene (6 bases). CDR3 size: 13 residues. Deletions cut 6 bases from V and 7 bases from J, with 13 bases between. Germline CDR1 is SNHLY and CDR2 is FYNNEI. The CDR3 loop is CASSADRLNEQFF. CDR3 nucleotide sequence: TGTGCCAGCAGCGCTGACAGGCTAAATGAGCAGTTCTTC.

This clonotype is classed as medium-sized. This rearrangement joins TRBV5-1 to TRBJ2-1, with D unclear. The CDR3 has 14 amino acids. CDR1 is SGHRS and CDR2 is YFSETQ in the germline V gene. Trimming shortened V by 3 bases and J by 8 bases, and 15 bases separated the two germline ends. The CDR3 sequence: CASSSGQPADEQFF. In nucleotides, the CDR3 is TGCGCCAGCAGCTCCGGGCAGCCGGCGGATGAGCAGTTCTTC.

By frequency in the sample, this clonotype is medium-sized. The V gene is TRBV10-3, the J gene TRBJ2-1; D may be TRBD2 (5 bases). Germline lookup yields CDR1 ENHRY and CDR2 SYGVKD. Trimming pared 7 bases from V and 0 bases from J, leaving 13 bases between. The CDR3 covers 15 residues. The CDR3 loop reads CAITEEPSSYNEQFF. Here the CDR3 DNA reads TGTGCCATCACGGAGGAACCTAGCTCCTACAATGAGCAGTTCTTC.

This clonotype was counted many times. The chain combines TRBV3-1 with TRBJ2-7; D gene ambiguous. Between the trimmed V and J ends, which lost 6 bases and 4 bases, there was a span of 13 bases. Germline CDR1 and CDR2: LGHDT and YNNKEL (reference sequence). The CDR3 has 13 residues. The chain's CDR3 is CASSYSMGYEQYF. The CDR3 bases are TGTGCCAGCAGTTACAGCATGGGGTACGAGCAGTACTTC.

In its sample, this clonotype was seen many times. The chain employs TRBV7-9 and TRBJ2-5, with a possible D match to TRBD2 (6 bases). With 1 base removed from V and 5 bases from J, the gap between germline ends came to 20 bases. Germline loops: CDR1 SEHNR, CDR2 FQNEAQ (reference sequence). This CDR3 is built from 17 residues. The CDR3 sequence is CASSLGVGGRRGETQYF. The CDR3 DNA reads TGTGCCAGCAGCTTAGGAGTAGGAGGGAGGCGCGGCGAGACCCAGTACTTC.